Following are 31 T cell receptor beta chains from one sample sequenced in a study of T cell responses to AZD1222 COVID-19 vaccine. The data were produced by immunoSEQ multiplex PCR, yet TCRdb's version contains in-frame clones alone and is incomplete. Seen here are 35,000 to 45,000 clones, 80% observed once, and the top ten hold about 4.3%. The specimen was peripheral blood, collected on day 0 of AZD1222 vaccination. The receptors were gathered from an adult in good health.

This clone was detected only a few times. The chain uses TRBV3-1 (or the pseudogene TRBV3-2) and TRBJ2-3; the D gene is possibly TRBD2 (6 bases). The CDR3 consists of 17 residues. V was pared by 2 bases and J by 6 bases, with 21 bases between. Per the germline V gene, CDR1 is LGHDT and CDR2 is YNNKEL (reference sequence). CDR3 nucleotide sequence: TGTGCCAGCAGCCAAAGTTATACGGCGGGGCCAGGGGATACGCAGTATTTT. It yields the protein CASSQSYTAGPGDTQYF.

V usage is TRBV7-2 and J usage is TRBJ2-3; the D gene is possibly TRBD2 (5 bases). V was cut by 4 bases and J by 5 bases, with 13 bases left in between. The CDR3 totals 14 residues. In germline, CDR1 is SGHTA, CDR2 FQGNSA. The CDR3 DNA is TGTGCCAGCAGCTCCCGGGGAGTCCTAGATACGCAGTATTTT. This translates into CASSSRGVLDTQYF.

The gene calls are TRBV15 and TRBJ1-5; D gene uncertain. The CDR3 runs 14 residues. From germline, CDR1 is LNHNV and CDR2 YYDKDF (reference sequence). Trimming pared 3 bases from V and 3 bases from J, leaving 9 bases between. The CDR3 loop is CATSRTGVNQPQHF. The DNA for the CDR3 is TGTGCCACCAGCAGGACTGGGGTCAATCAGCCCCAGCATTTT.

V gene TRBV4-1 combines with J gene TRBJ1-2, with D unclear. Germline CDR1 and CDR2: MGHRA and YSYEKL. With 0 bases removed from V and 8 bases from J, the gap between germline ends came to 16 bases. The CDR3 covers 15 residues. The CDR3 region is CASSQDTPDSRGYTF. The CDR3 nucleotides read TGCGCCAGCAGCCAAGATACTCCAGACTCAAGGGGCTACACCTTC.

The chain has TRBV5-1 and TRBJ2-7; 7 nucleotides align to TRBD1. The germline CDR1 and CDR2 sequences are SGHRS and YFSETQ. V lost 4 bases and J lost 0; bases outside the gene matches: 25. The CDR3 runs to 21 residues. The CDR3 is CASSPYRDSSTGGPSSYEQYF. The CDR3 bases are TGCGCCAGCAGCCCCTACCGGGACAGCTCAACCGGCGGGCCTAGCTCCTACGAGCAGTACTTC.

This chain joins TRBV7-6 and TRBJ1-3; no clear D. This CDR3 has 16 residues. Germline V gene data show CDR1 as SGHVS and CDR2 as FNYEAQ. V was cut by 5 bases and J by 4 bases, with 18 bases left in between. The CDR3 protein is CASSPGRTGGGNTIYF. The CDR3 region has the DNA TGTGCCAGCAGCCCCGGCCGGACGGGAGGAGGAAACACCATATATTTT.

V is TRBV19 and J is TRBJ2-2; 7 bases are a match to TRBD1. The CDR3 spans 14 residues. The V and J ends lost 6 bases and 9 bases, in that order; junction bases with no gene match: 10. Germline assignment: CDR1 LNHDA and CDR2 SQIVND (reference sequence). The CDR3 is CASSLGTVPRELFF. CDR3 bases: TGTGCCAGTAGCTTAGGGACAGTCCCTCGGGAGCTGTTTTTT.

V and J are TRBV7-9 and TRBJ1-2, with D unresolved. Germline V gene lookup returns CDR1 SEHNR and CDR2 FQNEAQ (reference sequence). Trimming cost V 3 bases and J 3 bases, with 11 bases left between them. CDR3 size: 14 residues. CDR3 DNA sequence: TGTGCCAGCAGCTTTTGGGCTGGGGACTATGGCTACACCTTC. This codes for CASSFWAGDYGYTF.

This chain joins TRBV18 and TRBJ1-2, with 9 nucleotides matching TRBD1. Germline CDR1 KGHSH, CDR2 LQKENI. Trimming at V came to 5 bases and at J to 6 bases, leaving 25 bases not matched to a gene. The CDR3 runs 20 residues. The CDR3 DNA follows: TGTGCCAGCTCAACTAACCCCATGTCCCGGGACAGGGTTTCATCGGATGGCTACACCTTC. This encodes CASSTNPMSRDRVSSDGYTF.

To note about this clone: The sample carries other DNA sequences with the same CDR3. The J gene is TRBJ2-7, the V gene TRBV7-9, with 8 nucleotides matching TRBD1. Germline V lookup: CDR1 SEHNR, CDR2 FQNEAQ (reference sequence). This CDR3 is built from 15 residues. J lost 4 bases, V lost 3 bases, and 8 bases had no gene match. The CDR3, as DNA: TGTGCCAGCAGCTTCGGACAGGGTTCAACTTACGAGCAGTACTTC. Translating gives CASSFGQGSTYEQYF.

CDR3 in amino acids: CASSQEVETYEKLFF. As DNA, the CDR3 is TGTGCCAGCAGCCAAGAGGTGGAGACATATGAAAAACTGTTTTTT. The V and J genes are TRBV3-1 (or the pseudogene TRBV3-2) and TRBJ1-4; D uncertain. Germline V gene lookup returns CDR1 LGHDT and CDR2 YNNKEL (reference sequence). The CDR3 is 15 residues long. Trimming cost V 0 bases and J 6 bases, with 11 bases left between them.

The chain uses TRBV2 and TRBJ1-5; D gene ambiguous. Looked up from germline, CDR1 is SNHLY and CDR2 is FYNNEI. The length of the CDR3 is 13 residues. V shed 4 bases and J shed 0 bases, with 4 bases lying between them. In DNA, the CDR3 is TGTGCCAGCAGTGTTTATAGCAATCAGCCCCAGCATTTT. Amino acids: CASSVYSNQPQHF.

This clone turned up a few times. The rearrangement links TRBV6-2 or TRBV6-3 to TRBJ2-7; the match to TRBD2 covers 9 bases. Germline V gene sequence: CDR1 MNHEY, CDR2 SVGEGT. The CDR3 sequence is 15 residues long. V was pared by 1 base and J by 3 bases, with 4 bases of the junction left unmatched. This chain's CDR3 is CASSYLAGARYEQYF. CDR3 coding DNA: TGTGCCAGCAGTTACTTAGCGGGGGCCCGCTACGAGCAGTACTTC.

Here the CDR3 DNA reads TGTGCCAGCAGCTTAGAAGGGCCGGATGAGCAGTTCTTC. Its translation: CASSLEGPDEQFF. V and J are TRBV7-9 and TRBJ2-1; D gene ambiguous. Germline CDR1 SEHNR, CDR2 FQNEAQ (reference sequence). This CDR3 comprises 13 residues. V was trimmed by 1 base and J by 8 bases, leaving 9 bases between them. Full variable domain (missing parts from reference TRBV7-9 and TRBJ2-1): DTGVSQNPRHKITKRGQNVTFRCDPISEHNRLYWYRQTLGQGPEFLTYFQNEAQLEKSRLLSDRFSAERPKGSFSTLEIQRTEQGDSAMYLCASSLEGPDEQFFGPGTRLTVL.

This clone was counted a few times. This sequence joins TRBV7-2 and TRBJ1-5; weak D call: TRBD1 (5 bases). The CDR3 is 15 residues long. Germline V gene data show CDR1 as SGHTA and CDR2 as FQGNSA. V was shortened by 4 bases and J by 1 base, with 11 bases between the two germline ends. The CDR3 DNA follows: TGTGCCAGCAGCTCGACAGTTCAGAGCAATCAGCCCCAGCATTTT. Its protein product is CASSSTVQSNQPQHF.

This clone was detected once. The chain joins TRBV7-3 to TRBJ1-1; D is ambiguous. CDR1 is SGHTA and CDR2 is FQGTGA in the germline V gene. Trimming removed 2 bases at V and 8 bases at J, with 15 bases between. This CDR3 spans 14 amino acids. CDR3 in DNA: TGTGCCAGCAGCTTAGGTTCCGGCGATCGGGAAGCTTTCTTT. Protein sequence: CASSLGSGDREAFF. Full variable domain (missing parts from reference TRBV7-3 and TRBJ1-1): GAGVSQTPSNKVTEKGKYVELRCDPISGHTALYWYRQSLGQGPEFLIYFQGTGAADDSGLPNDRFFAVRPEGSVSTLKIQRTERGDSAVYLCASSLGSGDREAFFGQGTRLTVV.

The chain combines TRBV12-3 or TRBV12-4 with TRBJ1-6; D is uncertain. The CDR3 length is 13 residues. With 1 base removed from V and 6 bases from J, the gap between germline ends came to 4 bases. CDR3 amino acids: CASSLESNSPLHF. The CDR3 bases are TGTGCCAGCAGTTTAGAGAGTAATTCACCCCTCCACTTT.

The gene calls are TRBV28 and TRBJ1-4; a weak D match, TRBD1 (6 bases). The V and J ends lost 6 bases and 10 bases respectively, with 18 bases between them. Per the germline V gene, CDR1 is MDHEN and CDR2 is SYDVKM. The CDR3 contains 14 residues. CDR3 bases: TGTGCCAGCAGCGATCTACAGGGTTTGGGAAAACTGTTTTTT. This codes for CASSDLQGLGKLFF.

The chain recombines TRBV6-6 with TRBJ1-2; perhaps TRBD1 as D (5 bases). In germline, CDR1 is MNHNY, CDR2 SVGAGI (reference sequence). This CDR3 contains 14 residues. Trimming removed 10 bases from V and 8 bases from J, with 23 bases in between. The CDR3 reads CATRAPGEKNGYTF. In DNA form, the CDR3 reads TGTGCCACCCGGGCTCCGGGGGAAAAGAACGGCTACACCTTC.

This rearrangement joins TRBV9 to TRBJ1-6, with a tentative D call TRBD1 (6 bases). The CDR3 contains 15 residues. Germline-derived CDR1 and CDR2 are SGDLS and YYNGEE. The V gene lost 3 bases and the J gene lost 10 bases, with 17 bases spanning the gap. This CDR3 reads CASSATHGGPSPLHF. CDR3 sequence (DNA): TGTGCCAGCAGCGCAACCCACGGGGGCCCGTCACCCCTCCACTTT.

The gene calls are TRBV18 and TRBJ1-6; D is perhaps TRBD1 (5 bases). Trimming removed 2 bases from V and 10 bases from J, with 12 bases in between. Per germline, CDR1 KGHSH and CDR2 LQKENI. CDR3 size: 14 residues. This CDR3 reads CASSPSRVDSPLHF. Written as DNA, the CDR3 is TGTGCCAGCTCACCAAGCAGGGTAGACTCACCCCTCCACTTT.

V gene TRBV11-2 combines with J gene TRBJ2-2; 7 bases fit TRBD1. Germline CDR1 is SGHAT and CDR2 is FQNNGV. V trimming: 0 bases; J trimming: 9 bases; junction bases outside the gene matches: 10. There are 16 residues in the CDR3. CDR3 coding DNA: TGTGCCAGCAGCTTAGATCTGAGACAGGGCCGCAGGGAGCTGTTTTTT. Its translation is CASSLDLRQGRRELFF.

This chain links TRBV2 with TRBJ1-5, with a possible D match to TRBD1 (5 bases). The germline gives CDR1 SNHLY, CDR2 FYNNEI. This CDR3 is 11 amino acids long. With 4 bases removed from V and 10 bases from J, the gap between germline ends came to 8 bases. CDR3 in amino acids: CASSGRGPQHF. The CDR3 DNA reads as TGTGCCAGCAGTGGGAGGGGCCCCCAGCATTTT.

This clone was observed once. The chain is built from TRBV5-1 and TRBJ1-2; D unresolved. The CDR3 is 15 residues long. CDR1 is SGHRS and CDR2 is YFSETQ in the germline V gene. Trimming stripped 3 bases from V and 3 bases from J, with 15 bases between. The CDR3 loop is CASSYRSQPDYGYTF. CDR3 nucleotides: TGCGCCAGCAGCTACCGGTCGCAGCCAGACTATGGCTACACCTTC. Full variable domain (outside the CDR3, taken from reference TRBV5-1 and TRBJ1-2): KAGVTQTPRYLIKTRGQQVTLSCSPISGHRSVSWYQQTPGQGLQFLFEYFSETQRNKGNFPGRFSGRQFSNSRSEMNVSTLELGDSALYLCASSYRSQPDYGYTFGSGTRLTVV.

This chain uses TRBV19 with TRBJ1-5, with 11 bases aligning to TRBD1. The CDR3 runs to 16 residues. The germline gives CDR1 LNHDA, CDR2 SQIVND (reference sequence). V shed 9 bases, J shed 2 bases, and the junction held 9 bases outside the gene matches. The CDR3 region is CASRDRGGYGNQPQHF. CDR3 bases: TGTGCCAGCCGGGACAGGGGGGGCTATGGCAATCAGCCCCAGCATTTT.

The chain employs TRBV19 and TRBJ1-3; a weak D match, TRBD1 (5 bases). Germline V lookup: CDR1 LNHDA, CDR2 SQIVND (reference sequence). The CDR3 consists of 14 residues. The ends were cut back, 3 bases at V and 0 bases at J, with 6 bases in the middle. CDR3 sequence: CASSMGPSGNTIYF. CDR3 in DNA: TGTGCCAGTAGTATGGGGCCCTCTGGAAACACCATATATTTT.

This chain joins TRBV29-1 and TRBJ1-2; 7 bases are shared with TRBD1. Losses at the gene ends were 1 base for V and 4 bases for J; bases not matched to a gene: 3. The CDR3 runs to 13 residues. The germline V gene encodes CDR1 SQVTM and CDR2 ANQGSEA. CDR3: CSVEGQGGYGYTF. The CDR3 DNA is TGCAGCGTTGAAGGACAGGGCGGCTATGGCTACACCTTC.

The J gene is TRBJ2-3, the V gene TRBV9; 9 bases align to TRBD2. CDR3 length: 16 residues. Germline assignment: CDR1 SGDLS and CDR2 YYNGEE. V shed 0 bases and J 3 bases; nucleotides not matched to a gene: 5. The CDR3 DNA follows: TGTGCCAGCAGCGTAGCTAGCGGGGAACCAACAGATACGCAGTATTTT. Encoded protein: CASSVASGEPTDTQYF.

The CDR3 nucleotides read TGTGCCAGCAGCCAAGCCTGGGAGACTGCGAACACCGGGGAGCTGTTTTTT. This sequence encodes CASSQAWETANTGELFF. The chain recombines TRBV3-1 (or the pseudogene TRBV3-2) with TRBJ2-2; maybe TRBD2 (5 bases). Germline CDR1 reads LGHDT; CDR2 reads YNNKEL (reference sequence). V lost 1 base, J lost 0 bases, and 12 bases lay in between. This CDR3 comprises 17 residues.

The chain is built from TRBV27 and TRBJ2-1; a weak D match, TRBD1 (5 bases). The CDR3 is 15 amino acids. V lost 5 bases, J lost 14 bases, and 25 bases lay in between. CDR1 and CDR2 (germline): MNHEY, SMNVEV (reference sequence). Here the CDR3 DNA reads TGTGCCAGCAGTCCCCCCAGGGATTCGGGTGTAATGGAGTTCTTC. Protein product: CASSPPRDSGVMEFF.

The chain joins TRBV11-2 to TRBJ1-3, with no clear D. CDR1 is SGHAT and CDR2 is FQNNGV in the germline V gene. This CDR3 comprises 15 residues. The germline V and J ends were trimmed by 1 base and 4 bases, with 11 bases remaining between them. The CDR3 bases are TGTGCCAGCAGCTTAGCGTCAGGCCACGGAAACACCATATATTTT. The encoded protein is CASSLASGHGNTIYF.